Listed below are T cell receptor beta chains from one sample, sequenced in a study of blood T cell repertoires in COVID-19. Profiling relied on immunoSEQ multiplex PCR, and the TCRdb table lists in-frame clones only, not all of them. The repertoire holds more than 150,000 clones, with under 85% as singletons. The sample consisted of peripheral blood. These receptors came from a man aged 55-75 years with active or convalescent COVID-19. The CDR3 runs from the conserved cysteine through the conserved F or W. D genes are given only for firm matches. Only part of the rows carry a size: once, few, many, or a class if the clone is expanded.

j_call: TRBJ1-1; d_call: TRBD1; clone_size: -; v_call: TRBV6-2/TRBV6-3; cdr3_aa: CASSLGQGAAEAFF; cdr3_nt: TGTGCCAGCAGTTTAGGGCAGGGGGCTGCTGAAGCTTTCTTT
j_call: TRBJ2-5; d_call: -; clone_size: -; v_call: TRBV7-8; cdr3_aa: CASSLETGLKETQYF; cdr3_nt: TGTGCCAGCAGCTTAGAGACAGGACTGAAAGAGACCCAGTACTTC
j_call: TRBJ1-4; d_call: TRBD1; clone_size: -; v_call: TRBV5-1; cdr3_aa: CASSWGTGWEKLFF; cdr3_nt: TGCGCCAGCAGCTGGGGGACAGGGTGGGAAAAACTGTTTTTT
j_call: TRBJ1-4; d_call: -; clone_size: -; v_call: TRBV6-6; cdr3_aa: CASSPGGEKLFF; cdr3_nt: TGTGCCAGCAGCCCGGGGGGTGAAAAACTGTTTTTT
j_call: TRBJ2-1; d_call: TRBD2; clone_size: -; v_call: TRBV4-3; cdr3_aa: CASSPALAGGIHNEQFF; cdr3_nt: TGCGCCAGCAGCCCAGCCCTAGCGGGAGGTATCCACAATGAGCAGTTCTTC
j_call: TRBJ2-1; d_call: -; clone_size: -; v_call: TRBV30; cdr3_aa: CAWSVPGTPYNEQFF; cdr3_nt: TGTGCCTGGAGTGTACCGGGGACACCATACAATGAGCAGTTCTTC
j_call: TRBJ2-6; d_call: -; clone_size: -; v_call: TRBV9; cdr3_aa: CASSVAGAGSGANVLTF; cdr3_nt: TGTGCCAGCAGCGTAGCAGGGGCAGGGTCTGGGGCCAACGTCCTGACTTTC
j_call: TRBJ2-1; d_call: -; clone_size: -; v_call: TRBV7-2; cdr3_aa: CASSWRGGLNEQFF; cdr3_nt: TGTGCCAGCAGCTGGAGAGGAGGACTCAATGAGCAGTTCTTC
j_call: TRBJ2-1; d_call: TRBD2; clone_size: once; v_call: TRBV5-1; cdr3_aa: CASSLTSGTVEQFF; cdr3_nt: TGCGCCAGCAGCTTGACTAGCGGGACGGTAGAGCAGTTCTTC
j_call: TRBJ2-5; d_call: -; clone_size: once; v_call: TRBV7-9; cdr3_aa: CASSLTAQETQYF; cdr3_nt: TGTGCCAGCAGCTTAACTGCACAAGAGACCCAGTACTTC
j_call: TRBJ2-7; d_call: TRBD2; clone_size: -; v_call: TRBV27; cdr3_aa: CASSTSGPYEQYF; cdr3_nt: TGTGCCAGCAGTACTAGCGGCCCCTACGAGCAGTACTTC
j_call: TRBJ1-1; d_call: -; clone_size: -; v_call: TRBV24-1; cdr3_aa: CATRDRRNTEAFF; cdr3_nt: TGTGCCACCAGGGACAGAAGGAACACTGAAGCTTTCTTT
j_call: TRBJ2-3; d_call: TRBD2; clone_size: -; v_call: TRBV27; cdr3_aa: CASTPTNPSGSSDTQYF; cdr3_nt: TGTGCCAGCACCCCGACGAATCCTAGCGGGAGTTCAGATACGCAGTATTTT
j_call: TRBJ2-5; d_call: TRBD2; clone_size: -; v_call: TRBV6-1; cdr3_aa: CASSEAMGGVAETQYF; cdr3_nt: TGTGCCAGCAGTGAAGCTATGGGGGGGGTAGCGGAGACCCAGTACTTC
j_call: TRBJ2-3; d_call: TRBD2; clone_size: -; v_call: TRBV5-1; cdr3_aa: CASSLSGRALADTQYF; cdr3_nt: TGCGCCAGCAGCCTGAGCGGGAGGGCCCTCGCAGATACGCAGTATTTT
j_call: TRBJ2-1; d_call: -; clone_size: -; v_call: TRBV4-1; cdr3_aa: CASSQVAGYEQFF; cdr3_nt: TGCGCCAGCAGCCAAGTTGCAGGGTATGAGCAGTTCTTC
j_call: TRBJ1-6; d_call: -; clone_size: -; v_call: TRBV6-4; cdr3_aa: CASSDSGHSPLHF; cdr3_nt: TGTGCCAGCAGTGATTCGGGTCATTCACCCCTCCACTTT
j_call: TRBJ2-1; d_call: TRBD2; clone_size: -; v_call: TRBV9; cdr3_aa: CASEWTSGRGEQFF; cdr3_nt: TGTGCCAGCGAATGGACTAGCGGGAGAGGGGAGCAGTTCTTC
j_call: TRBJ2-2; d_call: -; clone_size: -; v_call: TRBV7-6; cdr3_aa: CASSVLNPTGELFF; cdr3_nt: TGTGCCAGCAGCGTTTTAAATCCCACCGGGGAGCTGTTTTTT
j_call: TRBJ2-2; d_call: TRBD1; clone_size: -; v_call: TRBV7-3; cdr3_aa: CASRSTGGANTGELFF; cdr3_nt: TGTGCCAGCAGATCTACAGGGGGCGCGAACACCGGGGAGCTGTTTTTT
j_call: TRBJ2-5; d_call: -; clone_size: -; v_call: TRBV12-5; cdr3_aa: CASGLGAAVETQHF; cdr3_nt: TGTGCTAGTGGTTTGGGGGCAGCGGTAGAGACCCAGCACTTC
j_call: TRBJ1-1; d_call: TRBD1; clone_size: -; v_call: TRBV2; cdr3_aa: CASRDRGRGYTEAFF; cdr3_nt: TGTGCCAGCAGGGACAGGGGGCGCGGGTACACTGAAGCTTTCTTT
j_call: TRBJ2-5; d_call: TRBD2; clone_size: -; v_call: TRBV7-2; cdr3_aa: CASNPFLAGVQETQYF; cdr3_nt: TGTGCCAGCAACCCATTCCTAGCGGGCGTCCAAGAGACCCAGTACTTC
j_call: TRBJ2-7; d_call: TRBD1; clone_size: few; v_call: TRBV5-1; cdr3_aa: CASSLAGTGVNEQYF; cdr3_nt: TGCGCCAGCAGCTTGGCCGGGACAGGGGTAAACGAGCAGTACTTC
j_call: TRBJ2-7; d_call: TRBD2; clone_size: -; v_call: TRBV5-5; cdr3_aa: CASSLEGLAGGEQYF; cdr3_nt: TGTGCCAGCAGCTTGGAGGGACTAGCGGGAGGGGAGCAGTACTTC
j_call: TRBJ1-2; d_call: -; clone_size: -; v_call: TRBV28; cdr3_aa: CASRPDRNYYGYTF; cdr3_nt: TGTGCCAGCAGACCTGACAGGAACTACTATGGCTACACCTTC
j_call: TRBJ2-1; d_call: -; clone_size: -; v_call: TRBV7-2; cdr3_aa: CASSLVQVTYNEQFF; cdr3_nt: TGTGCCAGCAGCTTAGTTCAGGTAACCTACAATGAGCAGTTCTTC
j_call: TRBJ2-3; d_call: TRBD2; clone_size: once; v_call: TRBV3-1/TRBV3-2; cdr3_aa: CASSRQSSSGGPDTQYF; cdr3_nt: TGTGCCAGCAGCCGCCAAAGCAGCTCGGGAGGGCCAGATACGCAGTATTTT
j_call: TRBJ2-1; d_call: -; clone_size: -; v_call: TRBV20-1; cdr3_aa: CSASEVAYEQFF; cdr3_nt: TGCAGTGCTAGTGAGGTAGCCTATGAGCAGTTCTTC
j_call: TRBJ1-6; d_call: TRBD1; clone_size: -; v_call: TRBV7-9; cdr3_aa: CASSQNGGTGSSPLHF; cdr3_nt: TGTGCCAGCAGCCAAAATGGCGGGACAGGGAGTTCACCCCTCCACTTT
j_call: TRBJ1-6; d_call: TRBD1; clone_size: -; v_call: TRBV11-1; cdr3_aa: CASSPRQGGNSPLHF; cdr3_nt: TGTGCCAGCAGCCCTCGACAGGGTGGCAATTCACCCCTCCACTTT
j_call: TRBJ2-1; d_call: TRBD2; clone_size: -; v_call: TRBV6-2/TRBV6-3; cdr3_aa: CASSYPATSDDEQFF; cdr3_nt: TGTGCCAGCAGTTACCCAGCCACTAGCGACGATGAGCAGTTCTTC
j_call: TRBJ2-3; d_call: TRBD2; clone_size: -; v_call: TRBV5-1; cdr3_aa: CASSKNPGGLAGRSSTDTQYF; cdr3_nt: TGCGCCAGCAGCAAAAATCCCGGCGGACTAGCGGGACGATCTAGCACAGATACGCAGTATTTT
j_call: TRBJ1-1; d_call: -; clone_size: -; v_call: TRBV27; cdr3_aa: CATKQRQKGTEAFF; cdr3_nt: TGTGCCACCAAACAACGACAGAAGGGCACTGAAGCTTTCTTT
j_call: TRBJ2-2; d_call: -; clone_size: -; v_call: TRBV7-8; cdr3_aa: CASSSPPDRPHTGELFF; cdr3_nt: TGTGCCAGCAGCTCCCCCCCCGACAGGCCCCACACCGGGGAGCTGTTTTTT
j_call: TRBJ2-2; d_call: -; clone_size: -; v_call: TRBV12-2; cdr3_aa: CASRSGTSGRAESGGELFF; cdr3_nt: TGTGCAAGTCGCTCGGGGACTAGCGGGAGGGCCGAGTCTGGCGGGGAGCTGTTTTTT
j_call: TRBJ1-2; d_call: TRBD1; clone_size: -; v_call: TRBV5-8; cdr3_aa: CASSSRTGSPQGYTF; cdr3_nt: TGTGCCAGCAGCTCCCGGACAGGGAGCCCTCAGGGCTACACCTTC
j_call: TRBJ1-2; d_call: -; clone_size: few; v_call: TRBV7-9; cdr3_aa: CASSPDSTSVGYTF; cdr3_nt: TGTGCCAGCAGCCCAGACTCTACATCGGTTGGCTACACCTTC
j_call: TRBJ2-1; d_call: TRBD2; clone_size: once; v_call: TRBV9; cdr3_aa: CASGSSDLAGEQFF; cdr3_nt: TGTGCCAGCGGATCCTCGGATTTAGCGGGGGAGCAGTTCTTC
j_call: TRBJ1-4; d_call: -; clone_size: -; v_call: TRBV29-1; cdr3_aa: CSVEDRATNEKLFF; cdr3_nt: TGCAGCGTTGAAGACAGGGCAACTAATGAAAAACTGTTTTTT
j_call: TRBJ1-5; d_call: TRBD1; clone_size: -; v_call: TRBV27; cdr3_aa: CASSRERTGGGQPQHF; cdr3_nt: TGTGCCAGCAGCCGCGAACGGACAGGGGGCGGTCAGCCCCAGCATTTT
j_call: TRBJ2-1; d_call: TRBD1; clone_size: -; v_call: TRBV7-2; cdr3_aa: CASSLASWGTGNNEQFF; cdr3_nt: TGTGCCAGCAGCTTAGCATCCTGGGGGACAGGGAACAATGAGCAGTTCTTC
j_call: TRBJ2-2; d_call: -; clone_size: -; v_call: TRBV7-3; cdr3_aa: CASSWQGGTGELFF; cdr3_nt: TGTGCCAGCAGCTGGCAGGGGGGAACCGGGGAGCTGTTTTTT
j_call: TRBJ1-2; d_call: TRBD1; clone_size: -; v_call: TRBV5-1; cdr3_aa: CASSATAGGDGYTF; cdr3_nt: TGCGCCAGCAGCGCAACCGCAGGGGGCGATGGCTACACCTTC
j_call: TRBJ2-3; d_call: TRBD2; clone_size: -; v_call: TRBV6-2/TRBV6-3; cdr3_aa: CASSRGGEKSDTQYF; cdr3_nt: TGTGCCAGCAGCCGCGGGGGAGAGAAGTCAGATACGCAGTATTTT
j_call: TRBJ2-3; d_call: -; clone_size: -; v_call: TRBV28; cdr3_aa: CASSFRSWNTQYF; cdr3_nt: TGTGCCAGCAGTTTTAGGAGTTGGAATACGCAGTATTTT
j_call: TRBJ2-1; d_call: TRBD1; clone_size: -; v_call: TRBV27; cdr3_aa: CASSRDRRYNEQFF; cdr3_nt: TGTGCCAGCAGCCGGGACAGGAGATACAATGAGCAGTTCTTC
j_call: TRBJ1-1; d_call: -; clone_size: -; v_call: TRBV3-1/TRBV3-2; cdr3_aa: CASRPSGVTEAFF; cdr3_nt: TGTGCCAGCAGGCCTTCAGGGGTCACTGAAGCTTTCTTT
j_call: TRBJ1-2; d_call: -; clone_size: -; v_call: TRBV7-9; cdr3_aa: CASSLEGDYGYTF; cdr3_nt: TGTGCCAGCAGCTTAGAGGGAGATTATGGCTACACCTTC
j_call: TRBJ2-1; d_call: TRBD2; clone_size: -; v_call: TRBV7-2; cdr3_aa: CASSLPGLAYNEQFF; cdr3_nt: TGTGCCAGCAGCCTGCCGGGACTAGCCTACAATGAGCAGTTCTTC
j_call: TRBJ2-1; d_call: TRBD2; clone_size: -; v_call: TRBV4-2; cdr3_aa: CASSQYTGGGGFYNEQFF; cdr3_nt: TGTGCCAGCAGCCAATATACCGGGGGGGGAGGATTCTACAATGAGCAGTTCTTC